A single T cell receptor beta chain is shown here with its context. This sample was taken from a study of identifying expanded T cells in peripheral blood. During the collection period, no donor immune events like infections were recorded. Sequencing used immunoSEQ multiplex PCR; TCRdb keeps in-frame clones, though not all of them. The sample contains 100,000 to 150,000 clones, about four fifths of which appear only once. V shed 4 bases and J 3 bases; nucleotides not matched to a gene: 8. The CDR3 covers 15 residues. The germline V gene has CDR1 MNHEY and CDR2 SMNVEV (reference sequence). V is TRBV27 and J is TRBJ2-7, with 8 bases fitting TRBD2. The sequencing input was blood. This TCR came from a person between 18 and 70 years old in good health. CDR3 sequence reads: CASSSRAGGLYEQYF. CDR3 bases: TGTGCCAGCAGTTCCCGGGCGGGGGGACTCTACGAGCAGTACTTC.